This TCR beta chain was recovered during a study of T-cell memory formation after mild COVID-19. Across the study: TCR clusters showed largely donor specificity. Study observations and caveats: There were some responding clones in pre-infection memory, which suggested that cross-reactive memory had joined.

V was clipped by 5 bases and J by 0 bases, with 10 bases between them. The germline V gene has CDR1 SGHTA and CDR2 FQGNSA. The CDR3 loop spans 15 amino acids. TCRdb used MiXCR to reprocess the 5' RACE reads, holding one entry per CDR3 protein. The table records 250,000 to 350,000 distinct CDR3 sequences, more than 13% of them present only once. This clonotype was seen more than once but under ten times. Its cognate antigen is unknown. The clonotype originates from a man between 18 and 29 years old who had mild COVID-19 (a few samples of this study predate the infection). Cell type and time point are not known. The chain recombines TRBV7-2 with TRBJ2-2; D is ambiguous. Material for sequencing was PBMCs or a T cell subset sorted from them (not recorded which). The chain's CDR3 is CASSARQANTGELFF. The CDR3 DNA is TGTGCCAGCAGCGCCCGGCAGGCGAACACCGGGGAGCTGTTTTTT.